This T cell receptor beta chain was identified in a study of OX40 agonist ivuxolimab in advanced cancers. Regarding the study as a whole: CD8+ T cells were the subset that, on average, had more expanded clones than CD4+.

About this clone itself: The antigen remains undetermined.

Assay: immunoSEQ multiplex PCR; the TCRdb copy retains only in-frame clones and omits some. This table has 20,000 to 30,000 clones, around 82% appearing once. V was pared by 6 bases and J by 12 bases, with 15 bases between. CDR1 and CDR2 (germline): DFQATT, SNEGSKA (reference sequence). The CDR3 is 11 residues long. The sequencing here drew on CD4+ or CD8+ T cells sorted from blood, taken in a trial of the OX40 agonist ivuxolimab. The chain employs TRBV20-1 and TRBJ2-1, with D hard to call. The receptor comes from an adult with an advanced solid tumor such as melanoma, head and neck, liver or kidney cancer. CDR3 region: CSALSLDGQFF. Written as DNA, the CDR3 is TGCAGTGCCCTATCGTTGGATGGGCAGTTCTTC.